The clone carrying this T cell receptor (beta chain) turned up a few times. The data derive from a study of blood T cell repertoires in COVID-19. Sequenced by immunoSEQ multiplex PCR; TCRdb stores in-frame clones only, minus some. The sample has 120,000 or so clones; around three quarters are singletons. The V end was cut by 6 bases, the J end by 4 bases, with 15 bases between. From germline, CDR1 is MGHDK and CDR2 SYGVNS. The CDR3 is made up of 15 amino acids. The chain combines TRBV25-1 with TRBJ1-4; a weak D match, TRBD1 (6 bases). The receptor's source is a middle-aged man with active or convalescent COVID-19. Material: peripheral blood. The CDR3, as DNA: TGTGCCAGCAGCCTCCGGGGGGGCGATAATGAAAAACTGTTTTTT. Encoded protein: CASSLRGGDNEKLFF.